This TCR beta chain comes out of a study of blood T cells in healthy people across ages. A second PCR, run for roughly 7 to 11 cycles, used a sample-barcoded 5' primer plus a J-beta primer mix. TCRdb re-called the 5' RACE reads with MiXCR, one entry per CDR3 protein. The data contain fewer than 800,000 distinct CDR3 sequences, around half of them singletons. Germline-derived CDR1 and CDR2 are SGDLS and YYNGEE. The CDR3 is 15 residues long. The chain joins TRBV9 to TRBJ2-5; 9 bases align to TRBD1. With the DNA end fitting TRBJ2-7 better, the J assignment may be wrong. Sequencing was carried out using blood. This TCR was sampled from a woman aged 55 to 70 in good health. The CDR3 reads CASSAGTGSLYEQYF. DNA of the CDR3: TGTGCCAGCAGCGCGGGGACAGGGAGCCTATACGAGCAGTACTTC.